The 29 T cell receptor beta chains reported below all come from one sample, sequenced in a study of type 1 regulatory T cells. No antigen is known for these receptors. TCRdb itself ran the reads through MiXCR, one entry per CDR3 protein. The sample lists approximately 72,000 distinct CDR3 sequences, about 69% occurring once. The specimen sequenced was cultured T cells, either the whole culture or a sorted T cell fraction (not recorded which). Subset of the sample: Tr1-enriched cell product generated in vitro against host alloantigens. The receptors shown here come from a human donor in good health.

The chain joins TRBV6-1 to TRBJ2-6; 10 bases line up with TRBD1. This CDR3 contains 18 residues. CDR1 MNHNS and CDR2 SASEGT come from the germline V gene. The trim removed 5 bases at V and 2 bases at J, leaving 9 bases unmatched. The chain's CDR3 is CASSSRQGAAAGANVLTF. CDR3 coding DNA: TGTGCCAGCAGTAGCCGACAGGGGGCAGCTGCTGGGGCCAACGTCCTGACTTTC.

This rearrangement joins TRBV6-5 to TRBJ1-1; a possible D gene is TRBD1 (5 bases). V lost 1 base, J lost 4 bases, and 10 bases lay in between. Germline V gene sequence: CDR1 MNHEY, CDR2 SVGAGI. The CDR3 sequence is 14 residues long. CDR3 DNA: TGTGCCAGCAGTTACTGGGATGGGGGCACTGAAGCTTTCTTT. Protein product: CASSYWDGGTEAFF.

J is TRBJ1-5 and V is TRBV15; D is unresolved. Germline V CDR1 and CDR2: LNHNV, YYDKDF (reference sequence). This CDR3 comprises 15 residues. Between the trimmed V and J ends, which lost 0 bases and 2 bases, there was a span of 8 bases. CDR3 coding DNA: TGTGCCACCAGCAGAGACTACGAACGCAATCAGCCCCAGCATTTT. It codes for CATSRDYERNQPQHF.

This clonotype is a singleton in its sample. The rearrangement uses TRBV5-1 and TRBJ2-3; 10 positions match TRBD2. V lost 0 bases and J lost 3; bases outside the gene matches: 16. The CDR3 has 20 amino acids. Germline lookup yields CDR1 SGHRS and CDR2 YFSETQ. As DNA, the CDR3 is TGCGCCAGCAGCTTGGAACTAGCGGGACCCAACCTAAAGCGTACAGATACGCAGTATTTT. Translating it yields CASSLELAGPNLKRTDTQYF.

The V call is TRBV4-3, the J call TRBJ2-5; D is perhaps TRBD1 or TRBD2 (5 bases each). In germline, CDR1 is LGHNA, CDR2 YSLEER. This CDR3 is 16 amino acids long. The V end was cut by 0 bases, the J end by 1 base, with 12 bases between. CDR3: CASSQESGLGQETQYF. The DNA of the CDR3 is TGCGCCAGCAGCCAAGAATCGGGGCTTGGCCAAGAGACCCAGTACTTC.

In DNA, the CDR3 is TGTGCCAGCAGTGGGCCGGGGGGAGTCAGAGACGAGCAGTACTTC. The encoded protein is CASSGPGGVRDEQYF. The chain employs TRBV27 and TRBJ2-7; 7 positions match TRBD2. Germline values: CDR1 MNHEY, CDR2 SMNVEV (reference sequence). V dropped 5 bases and J dropped 5; count of bases not matched to a gene: 12. The length of the CDR3 is 15 residues.

The genes are TRBV5-1 and TRBJ2-6; D is unclear. The CDR3 is 16 residues long. Germline V lookup: CDR1 SGHRS, CDR2 YFSETQ. Trimming took off 0 bases at V and 0 bases at J, with 7 bases between the two ends. CDR3: CASSLGALSGANVLTF. The CDR3 DNA sequence: TGCGCCAGCAGCTTGGGCGCACTCTCTGGGGCCAACGTCCTGACTTTC. Filled out from reference TRBV5-1 and TRBJ2-6, the complete variable domain reads KAGVTQTPRYLIKTRGQQVTLSCSPISGHRSVSWYQQTPGQGLQFLFEYFSETQRNKGNFPGRFSGRQFSNSRSEMNVSTLELGDSALYLCASSLGALSGANVLTFGAGSRLTVL.

The genes are TRBV12-3 or TRBV12-4 and TRBJ2-3; D perhaps matches TRBD2 (6 bases). V was clipped by 8 bases and J by 1 base, with 10 bases between them. CDR3 length: 13 amino acids. CDR3 sequence reads: CASRASGTDTQYF. For the CDR3, the DNA is TGTGCCAGCCGGGCTAGCGGCACAGATACGCAGTATTTT.

This clonotype is judged medium-sized. The chain joins TRBV7-2 to TRBJ2-3; the D is unclear. The CDR3 loop spans 13 amino acids. Germline CDR1 SGHTA, CDR2 FQGNSA. The germline V and J ends were trimmed by 5 bases and 5 bases, with 11 bases remaining between them. As DNA, the CDR3 is TGTGCCAGCAGCCCCGAAGGGCTAGATACGCAGTATTTT. It specifies CASSPEGLDTQYF.

The rearrangement joins TRBV5-1 to TRBJ2-5; 11 nucleotides agree with TRBD2. The germline gives CDR1 SGHRS, CDR2 YFSETQ. The CDR3 contains 16 residues. V shed 0 bases and J 5 bases; nucleotides not matched to a gene: 6. This chain's CDR3 is CASSLVTSGREETQYF. DNA for the CDR3: TGCGCCAGCAGCTTGGTCACTAGCGGGAGAGAGGAGACCCAGTACTTC.

This chain joins TRBV20-1 and TRBJ1-2; D might be TRBD1 (5 bases). V dropped 5 bases and J dropped 8 bases, with 24 bases sitting between them. Germline V CDR1 and CDR2: DFQATT, SNEGSKA (reference sequence). The CDR3 loop spans 15 amino acids. CDR3 nucleotides: TGCAGTGCTGAATCCCCGAGTTCAGGGCGTCAAGGCTACACCTTC. The encoded protein is CSAESPSSGRQGYTF.

The chain carries TRBV24-1 and TRBJ2-6; D not certain. Trimming cost V 8 bases and J 2 bases, with 6 bases left between them. CDR1 and CDR2 (germline): KGHDR, SFDVKD. This CDR3 contains 13 residues. The CDR3, as DNA: TGTGCCACCATGGGCGCTGGGGCCAACGTCCTGACTTTC. Amino acids: CATMGAGANVLTF.

The chain has TRBV20-1 and TRBJ2-7; TRBD2 matches 8 bases. With V trimmed by 2 bases and J by 6 bases, 12 bases remained unmatched. CDR3 length equals 15 residues. The V gene's germline CDR1 is DFQATT and CDR2 SNEGSKA (reference sequence). CDR3 nucleotides: TGCAGTGCTAGACTCTTAGCGGGAACGTCTTTCGAGCAGTACTTC. Encoded protein: CSARLLAGTSFEQYF.

The CDR3 coding sequence is TGCAGTGCCCGTCCGGGTAGCGGGAGGGTTTTCACAGATACGCAGTATTTT. Its protein is CSARPGSGRVFTDTQYF. The chain links TRBV20-1 to TRBJ2-3; 11 positions agree with TRBD2. CDR1 and CDR2 from the germline V gene are DFQATT and SNEGSKA (reference sequence). This CDR3 spans 17 amino acids. With V trimmed by 6 bases and J by 2 bases, 13 bases remained unmatched.

V is TRBV5-1 and J is TRBJ2-3; 10 bases line up with TRBD2. The V gene end was trimmed by 2 bases and the J gene end by 1 base; junction bases not matched to a gene: 13. Germline CDR1 and CDR2: SGHRS and YFSETQ. The CDR3 runs to 19 residues. CDR3 nucleotide sequence: TGCGCCAGCAGCTTTCTCAGGGGGCAGCTAGCGGGAGGCACAGATACGCAGTATTTT. Its protein product is CASSFLRGQLAGGTDTQYF.

The chain is built from TRBV5-1 and TRBJ2-2; D possibly corresponds to TRBD2 (6 bases). CDR1 is SGHRS, CDR2 YFSETQ, per germline. V lost 4 bases, J lost 6 bases, and 13 bases lay in between. The length of the CDR3 is 14 residues. CDR3 in DNA: TGCGCCAGCAGCACGGGAGTCCCTGCCGGGGAGCTGTTTTTT. This translates into CASSTGVPAGELFF. Looking up the rest from reference TRBV5-1 and TRBJ2-2 gives the full variable domain: KAGVTQTPRYLIKTRGQQVTLSCSPISGHRSVSWYQQTPGQGLQFLFEYFSETQRNKGNFPGRFSGRQFSNSRSEMNVSTLELGDSALYLCASSTGVPAGELFFGEGSRLTVL.

CDR3 DNA: TGCAGCGTTGATCGAAGGGGGGCCTACAATGAGCAGTTCTTC. Its protein is CSVDRRGAYNEQFF. The chain carries TRBV29-1 and TRBJ2-1; D tentatively reads TRBD1 or TRBD2 (6 bases each). The CDR3 totals 14 residues. V dropped 3 bases and J dropped 2 bases, with 11 bases sitting between them. The germline CDR1 and CDR2 sequences are SQVTM and ANQGSEA.

V is TRBV12-3 or TRBV12-4 and J is TRBJ2-3; 7 bases agree with TRBD2. Losses at the gene ends were 2 bases for V and 0 bases for J; bases not matched to a gene: 2. This CDR3 contains 15 residues. CDR3 loop: CASSLLRGSTDTQYF. Written as DNA, the CDR3 is TGTGCCAGCAGTTTACTGCGGGGGAGCACAGATACGCAGTATTTT.

The rearrangement links TRBV20-1 to TRBJ2-5; the match to TRBD2 covers 10 bases. The germline CDR1 and CDR2 sequences are DFQATT and SNEGSKA (reference sequence). The CDR3 length is 14 residues. The V gene end was trimmed by 5 bases and the J gene end by 4 bases; junction bases not matched to a gene: 7. The CDR3, as DNA: TGCAGTGCTCAAGCGGGAGGGCCGGCAGAGACCCAGTACTTC. Translating it yields CSAQAGGPAETQYF.

This chain joins TRBV10-3 and TRBJ2-7; 9 bases line up with TRBD2. J lost 2 bases, V lost 4 bases, and 12 bases had no gene match. The length of the CDR3 is 17 residues. Germline CDR1 and CDR2: ENHRY and SYGVKD. The CDR3 region has the DNA TGTGCCATCAGTGCTCCCATGGGGGCTAGCGGGACCTACGAGCAGTACTTC. As protein: CAISAPMGASGTYEQYF.

This clonotype was detected a few times. The rearrangement joins TRBV5-4 to TRBJ2-3; no clear D. The CDR3 loop spans 11 amino acids. Germline V lookup: CDR1 SGHNT, CDR2 YYREEE (reference sequence). With 2 bases removed from V and 6 bases from J, the gap between germline ends came to 4 bases. The CDR3: CASSFYDTQYF. The CDR3 DNA sequence: TGTGCCAGCAGCTTTTATGATACGCAGTATTTT.

The V gene is TRBV5-1, the J gene TRBJ2-7; tentative D call: TRBD2 (7 bases). The V end was cut by 4 bases, the J end by 6 bases, with 17 bases between. The CDR3 contains 14 residues. The germline gives CDR1 SGHRS, CDR2 YFSETQ. The CDR3 spells CASSGGGAGVEQYF. CDR3 DNA: TGCGCCAGCAGCGGGGGGGGCGCGGGAGTCGAGCAGTACTTC. The entire variable domain, with the rest obtained from reference TRBV5-1 and TRBJ2-7, is as follows: KAGVTQTPRYLIKTRGQQVTLSCSPISGHRSVSWYQQTPGQGLQFLFEYFSETQRNKGNFPGRFSGRQFSNSRSEMNVSTLELGDSALYLCASSGGGAGVEQYFGPGTRLTVT.

This clonotype was recorded a few times. The chain has TRBV27 and TRBJ1-2; D remains ambiguous. CDR1 MNHEY and CDR2 SMNVEV come from the germline V gene (reference sequence). The CDR3 sequence is 15 residues long. V dropped 2 bases and J dropped 6 bases, with 16 bases sitting between them. The CDR3 DNA follows: TGTGCCAGCAGTTTACCCAAGGTTTCAAGGGATGGCTACACCTTC. Protein product: CASSLPKVSRDGYTF.

The V call is TRBV30, the J call TRBJ2-1; no firm D call. Germline lookup yields CDR1 GTSNPN and CDR2 SVGIG (reference sequence). There are 14 residues in the CDR3. Between the trimmed V and J ends, which lost 0 bases and 6 bases, there was a span of 12 bases. Written as DNA, the CDR3 is TGTGCCTGGAGTGTCCCCCCCCAAATCAATGAGCAGTTCTTC. This sequence encodes CAWSVPPQINEQFF.

With regard to this clonotype: Relative to the germline gene, one junction end is altered; a read error may explain this. The chain combines TRBV10-1 with TRBJ2-7; D ambiguous. The CDR3 spans 12 residues. The germline gives CDR1 WNHNN, CDR2 SYGVQD (reference sequence). The CDR3 here is CSSSQGPYEQYF. The CDR3 DNA reads TGCTCCAGCAGCCAAGGACCCTACGAGCAGTACTTC.

This chain connects TRBV20-1 to TRBJ2-1, with TRBD2 matching 7 bases. CDR3 size: 16 residues. With V trimmed by 3 bases and J by 1 base, 9 bases remained unmatched. Germline CDR1 reads DFQATT; CDR2 reads SNEGSKA (reference sequence). CDR3 nucleotides: TGCAGTGCTAGCCTGGGAGGGAGGCGGTCCTACAATGAGCAGTTCTTC. Residues: CSASLGGRRSYNEQFF.

The rearrangement joins TRBV7-2 to TRBJ2-3, with a tentative D call TRBD2 (7 bases). Trimming cost V 2 bases and J 5 bases, with 11 bases left between them. CDR1 is SGHTA, CDR2 FQGNSA, per germline. This CDR3 comprises 14 residues. The CDR3 region is CASSLLGGLDTQYF. The DNA of the CDR3 is TGTGCCAGCAGCTTATTGGGGGGGCTAGATACGCAGTATTTT.

This chain joins TRBV5-1 and TRBJ2-5, with 11 positions matching TRBD2. There are 15 residues in the CDR3. With V trimmed by 4 bases and J by 3 bases, 5 bases remained unmatched. Germline CDR1 and CDR2: SGHRS and YFSETQ. CDR3 nucleotides: TGCGCCAGCAGCCGACTAGCGGGACTTGAAGAGACCCAGTACTTC. It yields the protein CASSRLAGLEETQYF.

The chain links TRBV24-1 to TRBJ2-1; TRBD2 agrees at 11 bases. The CDR3 runs 16 residues. Trimming at V came to 0 bases and at J to 6 bases, leaving 3 bases not matched to a gene. Germline assignment: CDR1 KGHDR and CDR2 SFDVKD. The CDR3 region is CATSDLTSGGSNEQFF. The DNA for the CDR3 is TGTGCCACCAGTGATTTGACTAGCGGGGGAAGCAATGAGCAGTTCTTC.